The subject of this entry is one TCR beta chain. The source of the sample is a study of cytotoxic CD8 clonotypes in ibrutinib-treated CLL. Study-wide background: Included were approximately ten relapsed/refractory and about 14 treatment-naive patients, of whom roughly 17 were IGHV unmutated.

Libraries were prepared by immunoSEQ multiplex PCR; TCRdb keeps only in-frame clonotypes and omits some of them. The repertoire consists of some 200,000 clones, with approximately 72% occurring once and the leading ten covering 13%. CDR1 SGHTA and CDR2 FQGNSA come from the germline V gene. The CDR3 spans 15 residues. V lost 1 base and J 0 bases, leaving 7 bases between the germline ends. The receptor was derived from a human donor with chronic lymphocytic leukemia. Sample: PBMCs, taken after 24 months of ibrutinib treatment. The genes are TRBV7-2 and TRBJ1-3; D perhaps matches TRBD1 (5 bases). The CDR3 coding sequence is TGTGCCAGCAGCTTAGTCGACAGCTCTGGAAACACCATATATTTT. Translated: CASSLVDSSGNTIYF.